Presented here are 25 T cell receptor beta chains from one specimen sequenced in a study of blood T cell repertoires in COVID-19. This table comes from immunoSEQ multiplex PCR, and its TCRdb copy is limited to in-frame clones, with some not included. The sample lists 350,000 to 400,000 clones; about 90% were seen once. The sequenced sample was peripheral blood. These TCRs come from a woman aged 25-40 years with COVID-19, enrolled during active disease.

The V gene is TRBV29-1, the J gene TRBJ2-1, with TRBD1 as a possible D gene (5 bases). Trimming cost V 1 base and J 0 bases, with 13 bases left between them. Germline CDR1 and CDR2: SQVTM and ANQGSEA. CDR3 length: 16 residues. CDR3 region: CSVEGTSTGSYNEQFF. In DNA form, the CDR3 reads TGCAGCGTTGAAGGTACCAGCACAGGCTCCTACAATGAGCAGTTCTTC.

CDR3 loop: CASSYGRGAEAFF. CDR3 coding DNA: TGTGCCAGCAGTTACGGCAGGGGAGCTGAAGCTTTCTTT. The chain carries TRBV6-2 or TRBV6-3 and TRBJ1-1; possible D gene TRBD1, 6 bases. This CDR3 spans 13 amino acids. V lost 2 bases to trimming and J lost 6 bases, with 10 bases between them. CDR1 is MNHEY, CDR2 SVGEGT, per germline.

The rearrangement joins TRBV6-6 to TRBJ1-6, with D maybe TRBD1 (6 bases). The length of the CDR3 is 15 residues. Germline CDR1 reads MNHNY; CDR2 reads SVGAGI (reference sequence). Trimming left V 2 bases short and J 10 bases short, with 15 bases between. The CDR3 is CASSYPGTSRSPLHF. The CDR3 bases are TGTGCCAGCAGTTACCCAGGGACATCGCGGTCACCCCTCCACTTT.

The J gene is TRBJ2-3, the V gene TRBV27; 8 bases align to TRBD1. The CDR3 runs 17 residues. The V and J ends lost 4 bases and 3 bases, in that order; junction bases with no gene match: 12. Looked up from germline, CDR1 is MNHEY and CDR2 is SMNVEV (reference sequence). Here the CDR3 reads CASSSWTGIVGTDTQYF. As DNA, the CDR3 is TGTGCCAGCAGTTCCTGGACAGGGATCGTGGGGACAGATACGCAGTATTTT.

V and J are TRBV12-3 or TRBV12-4 and TRBJ1-2; maybe TRBD1 (5 bases). V lost 6 bases to trimming and J lost 8 bases, with 16 bases between them. CDR3 length equals 13 residues. DNA for the CDR3: TGTGCCAGCAGCACCACCCAAGCAGGGGGCTACACCTTC. It codes for CASSTTQAGGYTF.

This chain connects TRBV4-3 to TRBJ1-6; no clear D. The V and J ends lost 0 bases and 6 bases respectively, with 6 bases between them. This CDR3 spans 14 amino acids. Germline V CDR1 and CDR2: LGHNA, YSLEER. The CDR3 reads CASSQELSNSPLHF. Written as DNA, the CDR3 is TGCGCCAGCAGCCAAGAGCTCAGTAATTCACCCCTCCACTTT.

This clone came up a few times. The chain is built from TRBV4-2 and TRBJ1-1, with D tentatively TRBD1 (5 bases). Trimming removed 0 bases from V and 4 bases from J, with 12 bases in between. CDR1 LGHNA and CDR2 YNFKEQ come from the germline V gene. The CDR3 sequence is 15 residues long. For the CDR3, the DNA is TGTGCCAGCAGCCAAGAGGTAGGCAGGGCCACTGAAGCTTTCTTT. Protein sequence: CASSQEVGRATEAFF.

The chain uses TRBV19 and TRBJ1-2, with D tentatively TRBD1 (5 bases). Between the trimmed V and J ends, which lost 4 bases and 6 bases, there was a span of 24 bases. Per the germline V gene, CDR1 is LNHDA and CDR2 is SQIVND (reference sequence). This CDR3 spans 17 amino acids. In nucleotides, the CDR3 is TGTGCCAGTAGTACTGTACCGGGACTTCACTTTCTCAATGGCTACACCTTC. Its protein product is CASSTVPGLHFLNGYTF. The full variable domain, its missing parts supplied by reference TRBV19 and TRBJ1-2, is DGGITQSPKYLFRKEGQNVTLSCEQNLNHDAMYWYRQDPGQGLRLIYYSQIVNDFQKGDIAEGYSVSREKKESFPLTVTSAQKNPTAFYLCASSTVPGLHFLNGYTFGSGTRLTVV.

V gene TRBV6-5 combines with J gene TRBJ2-3, with TRBD1 matching over 9 bases. CDR3 length: 15 residues. Germline assignment: CDR1 MNHEY and CDR2 SVGAGI. The V gene end was trimmed by 6 bases and the J gene end by 2 bases; junction bases not matched to a gene: 6. The CDR3 DNA sequence: TGTGCCAGCAGCCAACAGGGGGCCCTCACAGATACGCAGTATTTT. Translating it yields CASSQQGALTDTQYF.

This sequence joins TRBV7-2 and TRBJ2-3; 8 bases match TRBD2. The V and J ends lost 4 bases and 1 base, in that order; junction bases with no gene match: 10. Germline CDR1 and CDR2: SGHTA and FQGNSA. CDR3 length equals 17 residues. The DNA for the CDR3 is TGTGCCAGCAGCTCCCCCCCCGGGAGGGCTGGCACAGATACGCAGTATTTT. Amino acid sequence: CASSSPPGRAGTDTQYF.

The J gene is TRBJ2-3, the V gene TRBV4-3; 7 nucleotides match TRBD2. The CDR3 totals 18 residues. The germline V gene encodes CDR1 LGHNA and CDR2 YSLEER. V gave up 1 base and J gave up 6 bases; unmatched junction bases: 16. The CDR3: CASSQVPMSGMVGDTQYF. The CDR3 DNA reads TGCGCCAGCAGCCAAGTTCCGATGAGCGGGATGGTCGGGGATACGCAGTATTTT.

This chain joins TRBV4-1 and TRBJ2-5; 9 bases are a match to TRBD2. Germline CDR1 is MGHRA and CDR2 is YSYEKL. The CDR3 has 17 residues. V trimming: 1 base; J trimming: 1 base; junction bases outside the gene matches: 7. Here the CDR3 DNA reads TGCGCCAGCAGCCAAGCTAATAGCGGGGGCCTCCAAGAGACCCAGTACTTC. It encodes CASSQANSGGLQETQYF.

V and J are TRBV18 and TRBJ2-5; 7 bases align to TRBD1. Germline V gives CDR1 KGHSH, CDR2 LQKENI. This CDR3 contains 15 residues. V lost 3 bases and J lost 0; bases outside the gene matches: 4. CDR3 amino acids: CASSPSGQNQETQYF. In nucleotides, the CDR3 is TGTGCCAGCTCACCGTCGGGACAGAACCAAGAGACCCAGTACTTC.

This clone appeared a single time. The genes are TRBV11-3 and TRBJ1-2; D unresolved. V was clipped by 5 bases and J by 6 bases, with 13 bases between them. There are 13 residues in the CDR3. Germline CDR1 SGHNT, CDR2 YENEEA. The CDR3 DNA sequence: TGTGCCAGCAGCCTTTCGAGGAGTCATGGCTACACCTTC. This sequence encodes CASSLSRSHGYTF.

The chain joins TRBV29-1 to TRBJ1-1, with TRBD1 matching over 7 bases. Germline assignment: CDR1 SQVTM and CDR2 ANQGSEA. This CDR3 spans 14 amino acids. V shed 4 bases and J 1 base; nucleotides not matched to a gene: 6. The CDR3 region is CSVVGQLSNTEAFF. For the CDR3, the DNA is TGCAGCGTTGTGGGACAGCTATCGAACACTGAAGCTTTCTTT.

The chain employs TRBV25-1 and TRBJ2-3, with 7 bases lining up with TRBD1. CDR1 is MGHDK and CDR2 is SYGVNS in the germline V gene. This CDR3 region has 12 residues. V shed 3 bases, J shed 7 bases, and the junction held 1 base outside the gene matches. Written as DNA, the CDR3 is TGTGCCAGCAGTGAGACAGGGAATACGCAGTATTTT. Its protein product is CASSETGNTQYF. Drawing the rest from reference TRBV25-1 and TRBJ2-3, the complete variable domain is EADIYQTPRYLVIGTGKKITLECSQTMGHDKMYWYQQDPGMELHLIHYSYGVNSTEKGDLSSESTVSRIRTEHFPLTLESARPSHTSQYLCASSETGNTQYFGPGTRLTVL.

The chain joins TRBV6-6 to TRBJ2-7; D gene unclear. Trimming left V 2 bases short and J 5 bases short, with 4 bases between. CDR1 is MNHNY, CDR2 SVGAGI, per germline (reference sequence). The CDR3 extends over 11 amino acids. CDR3 amino acids: CASSYRDEQYV. The CDR3 DNA sequence: TGTGCCAGCAGTTACCGAGACGAGCAGTACGTC.

The chain joins TRBV2 to TRBJ2-1, with a tentative D call TRBD2 (7 bases). This CDR3 region has 17 residues. Trimming removed 3 bases at V and 4 bases at J, with 19 bases between. The germline gives CDR1 SNHLY, CDR2 FYNNEI. The CDR3 reads CASSEFVGGGDYNEQFF. CDR3 sequence (DNA): TGTGCCAGCAGTGAGTTTGTGGGGGGGGGCGATTACAATGAGCAGTTCTTC. The full variable domain, in which reference TRBV2 and TRBJ2-1 provide the parts outside the CDR3, is EPEVTQTPSHQVTQMGQEVILRCVPISNHLYFYWYRQILGQKVEFLVSFYNNEISEKSEIFDDQFSVERPDGSNFTLKIRSTKLEDSAMYFCASSEFVGGGDYNEQFFGPGTRLTVL.

CDR3 DNA: TGTGCCAGCAGCTTAAAAGGGGAGGATGAAGCTTTCTTT. Amino acid sequence: CASSLKGEDEAFF. J is TRBJ1-1 and V is TRBV5-4; tentatively, D is TRBD1 (5 bases). V lost 2 bases and J lost 7, with 12 bases in between. This CDR3 comprises 13 residues. Germline lookup yields CDR1 SGHNT and CDR2 YYREEE (reference sequence).

The chain recombines TRBV4-3 with TRBJ2-1, with D tentatively TRBD2 (7 bases). V lost 3 bases, J lost 2 bases, and 17 bases lay in between. Germline V gene data show CDR1 as LGHNA and CDR2 as YSLEER. The CDR3 sequence is 17 residues long. CDR3 in amino acids: CASSQGIGGGPYNEQFF. The CDR3 region has the DNA TGCGCCAGCAGCCAGGGAATAGGGGGGGGCCCCTACAATGAGCAGTTCTTC.

The chain combines TRBV28 with TRBJ1-4, with 8 bases fitting TRBD1. The V gene's germline CDR1 is MDHEN and CDR2 SYDVKM. The trim removed 6 bases at V and 5 bases at J, leaving 8 bases unmatched. This CDR3 is built from 15 residues. The CDR3 coding sequence is TGTGCCAGCAGACCGCAGGGGGCGCGGAATGAAAAACTGTTTTTT. This codes for CASRPQGARNEKLFF.

This clone was detected once. The chain couples TRBV5-5 to TRBJ2-3; perhaps TRBD2 as D (5 bases). V lost 1 base, J lost 3 bases, and 18 bases lay in between. The CDR3 runs to 17 residues. Germline CDR1 is SGHKS and CDR2 is YYEKEE (reference sequence). CDR3 residues: CASSLFGELGNTDTQYF. DNA for the CDR3: TGTGCCAGCAGCTTGTTCGGGGAGCTGGGTAATACAGATACGCAGTATTTT.

The chain's CDR3 is CASSGQGGGEQFF. The CDR3 coding sequence is TGTGCCAGCTCCGGACAGGGAGGGGGTGAGCAGTTCTTC. The chain uses TRBV18 and TRBJ2-1; possibly TRBD1 for D (8 bases). The CDR3 consists of 13 residues. The ends were cut back, 6 bases at V and 9 bases at J, with 15 bases in the middle. Germline-derived CDR1 and CDR2 are KGHSH and LQKENI. Filled out from reference TRBV18 and TRBJ2-1, the complete variable domain reads NAGVMQNPRHLVRRRGQEARLRCSPMKGHSHVYWYRQLPEEGLKFMVYLQKENIIDESGMPKERFSAEFPKEGPSILRIQQVVRGDSAAYFCASSGQGGGEQFFGPGTRLTVL.

V and J are TRBV29-1 and TRBJ2-3; possibly TRBD1 for D (5 bases). In germline, CDR1 is SQVTM, CDR2 ANQGSEA. Trimming took 6 bases from V and 3 from J, leaving 10 bases between them. This CDR3 comprises 12 residues. The CDR3 nucleotides are TGCAGCGTGACGCCAGGGACAGATACGCAGTATTTT. Translated, it gives CSVTPGTDTQYF.

J is TRBJ2-2 and V is TRBV18, with TRBD1 matching 8 bases. Germline V gene lookup returns CDR1 KGHSH and CDR2 LQKENI. This CDR3 is 15 amino acids long. The V segment lost 6 bases and the J segment 1 base; nucleotides outside the gene matches: 4. The CDR3 sequence is CASSPGTGNTGELFF. The CDR3 DNA reads as TGTGCCAGCTCCCCCGGGACAGGGAACACCGGGGAGCTGTTTTTT.